The present entry profiles one TCR beta chain with its context. What it binds is unknown. Germline V CDR1 and CDR2: MNHEY, SMNVEV (reference sequence). V lost 8 bases, J lost 0 bases, and 24 bases stayed unmatched. This CDR3 is 22 amino acids long. This sample is part of a study of blood T cells in healthy people across ages. Drawing of peripheral blood yielded 8.5 to 10 milliliters from each donor. A second PCR, run for about 6 to 11 cycles, used a sample-barcoded 5' primer plus a J-beta primer mix. TCRdb reanalysed the 5' RACE reads using MiXCR and keeps one entry per CDR3 protein. This sample has over a million distinct CDR3 sequences, with under 30% found just once. Study results and limitations: Diversity of TCR beta per million T cells declined in a roughly linear way with age.

These data were also filed under a second study, of T cells of mothers and their children. This second study says: Related and unrelated pairs show TCR recombination output that thymic selection shapes similarly. Overlap ran slightly, non-significantly higher for related than unrelated mother-child pairs.

The rearrangement joins TRBV27 to TRBJ2-3; 12 bases match TRBD2. This receptor was identified in a girl aged 2-10 years in good health. The sequenced sample consisted of blood. This chain's CDR3 is CASLPEMSGTSGRTSSTDTQYF. CDR3 DNA sequence: TGTGCCAGCCTTCCGGAGATGTCCGGGACTAGCGGGCGTACGTCTAGCACAGATACGCAGTATTTT.